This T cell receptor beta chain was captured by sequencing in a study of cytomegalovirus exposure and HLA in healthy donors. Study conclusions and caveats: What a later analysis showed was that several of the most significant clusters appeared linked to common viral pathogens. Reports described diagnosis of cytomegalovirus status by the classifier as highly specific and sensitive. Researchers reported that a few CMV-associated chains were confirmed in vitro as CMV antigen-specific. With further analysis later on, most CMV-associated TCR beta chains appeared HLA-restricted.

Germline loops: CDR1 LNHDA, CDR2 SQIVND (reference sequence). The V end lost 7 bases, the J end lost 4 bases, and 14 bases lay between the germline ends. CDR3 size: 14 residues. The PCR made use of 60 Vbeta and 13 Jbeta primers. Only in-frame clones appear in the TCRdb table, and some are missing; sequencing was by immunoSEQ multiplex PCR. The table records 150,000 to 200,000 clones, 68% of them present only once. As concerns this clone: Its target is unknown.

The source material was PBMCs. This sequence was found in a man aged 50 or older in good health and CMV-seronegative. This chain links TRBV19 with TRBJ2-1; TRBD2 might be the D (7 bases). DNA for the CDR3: TGTGCCAGTACCAAGGGGGGGCAGTACAATGAGCAGTTCTTC. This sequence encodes CASTKGGQYNEQFF.